The clone carrying this T cell receptor beta chain showed up many times. The data belong to a study of tumor-infiltrating lymphocytes in oesophageal squamous cell carcinoma. Germline CDR1 reads SGHTA; CDR2 reads FQGTGA. The CDR3 loop spans 15 amino acids. The ends lost 1 base at V and 5 bases at J; junction bases unmatched: 6. TCRdb reprocessed the PCR reads with MiXCR, giving one entry per CDR3 protein. The sample has 13,000 or so distinct CDR3 sequences; 55% to 65% are singletons. The clonotype was recovered from a female donor with esophageal squamous cell carcinoma. The chain combines TRBV7-3 with TRBJ2-7, with 9 positions matching TRBD1. Sequenced: esophageal tumor tissue. Here the CDR3 reads CASSLNWGQGNEQYF. Written as DNA, the CDR3 is TGTGCCAGCAGCTTAAACTGGGGACAGGGAAACGAGCAGTACTTC.